These 28 T cell receptor beta chains were sequenced from one sample in a study of beta chain features in type 1 diabetes. Sequencing targeted expressed TCRB transcripts, as all isolated RNA had been reverse transcribed. Libraries were prepared by immunoSEQ multiplex PCR; TCRdb keeps only in-frame clonotypes and omits some of them. The table includes around 170,000 clones, less than 9.5% detected once. Sequenced sample: central memory CD4+ T cells from blood. The source is a woman under 30 in good health.

The chain has TRBV5-6 and TRBJ2-7, with D tentatively TRBD1 (6 bases). V lost 3 bases and J 11 bases, leaving 12 bases between the germline ends. Germline V gives CDR1 SGHDT, CDR2 YYEEEE. The length of the CDR3 is 11 residues. The CDR3 DNA reads TGTGCCAGCAGCTCCCGACAGGTTAAGTACTTC. Residues: CASSSRQVKYF.

The chain combines TRBV9 with TRBJ2-3, with 12 bases lining up with TRBD1. Germline CDR1 is SGDLS and CDR2 is YYNGEE. This CDR3 is built from 16 residues. With V trimmed by 4 bases and J by 2 bases, 5 bases remained unmatched. CDR3 sequence (DNA): TGTGCCAGCAGCCCGGGACAGGGGGCCCCCACAGATACGCAGTATTTT. It encodes CASSPGQGAPTDTQYF.

In its sample, this clone was seen a few times. J is TRBJ1-6 and V is TRBV19, with D perhaps TRBD1 (5 bases). There are 13 residues in the CDR3. Germline CDR1 is LNHDA and CDR2 is SQIVND (reference sequence). The V gene lost 6 bases and the J gene lost 6 bases, with 9 bases spanning the gap. CDR3 nucleotide sequence: TGTGCCAGTAGGACAGACAGTAATTCACCCCTCCACTTT. Amino acids: CASRTDSNSPLHF.

The genes are TRBV6-1 and TRBJ2-3, with TRBD2 matching 12 bases. Germline V gene lookup returns CDR1 MNHNS and CDR2 SASEGT. The CDR3 is 14 amino acids. The trim removed 6 bases at V and 9 bases at J, leaving 7 bases unmatched. CDR3 loop: CASRASGRVDTQYF. The CDR3 DNA reads TGTGCCAGCAGGGCTAGCGGGAGGGTGGACACGCAGTATTTT.

There are a few counts of this clone. The CDR3 reads CASSLETSGTGELFF. CDR3 DNA: TGCGCCAGCAGCTTGGAGACTAGCGGGACCGGGGAGCTGTTTTTT. The V gene is TRBV5-1, the J gene TRBJ2-2; 10 bases are shared with TRBD2. Trimming at V came to 0 bases and at J to 5 bases, leaving 1 base not matched to a gene. The CDR3 contains 15 residues. Germline lookup yields CDR1 SGHRS and CDR2 YFSETQ.

This clone was seen more than once but under ten times. The chain has TRBV18 and TRBJ2-1; tentative D call: TRBD2 (5 bases). This CDR3 is 15 amino acids long. The V end was cut by 2 bases, the J end by 1 base, with 9 bases between. CDR1 is KGHSH, CDR2 LQKENI, per germline. CDR3 loop: CASSPGGRSYNEQFF. CDR3 nucleotides: TGTGCCAGCTCACCAGGAGGCAGATCCTACAATGAGCAGTTCTTC.

This clone was recorded at least ten times. The V call is TRBV11-3, the J call TRBJ2-5, with D possibly matching TRBD2 (6 bases). In germline, CDR1 is SGHNT, CDR2 YENEEA. V lost 5 bases to trimming and J lost 4 bases, with 14 bases between them. The CDR3 spans 14 residues. The CDR3 reads CASSAGTLGETQYF. CDR3 DNA sequence: TGTGCCAGCAGCGCGGGGACCCTGGGAGAGACCCAGTACTTC.

This clone has ten or more counts. V usage is TRBV30 and J usage is TRBJ2-2, with 8 bases fitting TRBD2. Germline CDR1 reads GTSNPN; CDR2 reads SVGIG (reference sequence). CDR3 length: 15 amino acids. The trim removed 4 bases at V and 4 bases at J, leaving 8 bases unmatched. The CDR3 loop reads CAWTDRGGSTGELFF. The CDR3 DNA reads TGTGCCTGGACCGATCGGGGGGGGAGCACCGGGGAGCTGTTTTTT.

The rearrangement uses TRBV7-2 and TRBJ1-5; D gene unclear. From germline, CDR1 is SGHTA and CDR2 FQGNSA. The CDR3 runs 12 residues. With 5 bases removed from V and 6 bases from J, the gap between germline ends came to 8 bases. The CDR3 DNA reads TGTGCCAGCAGCCCCCCGGGTCAGCCCCAGCATTTT. Translating it yields CASSPPGQPQHF.

The chain employs TRBV7-9 and TRBJ1-4; 8 positions match TRBD1. J lost 8 bases, V lost 5 bases, and 10 bases had no gene match. Looked up from germline, CDR1 is SEHNR and CDR2 is FQNEAQ (reference sequence). This CDR3 region has 15 residues. This CDR3 is CASSNRDRLGEKLFF. The CDR3 DNA is TGTGCCAGCAGCAACCGGGACAGGCTCGGAGAAAAACTGTTTTTT.

A few counts support this clone. This rearrangement joins TRBV10-3 to TRBJ2-1, with 9 nucleotides matching TRBD2. The length of the CDR3 is 16 residues. Trimming cost V 3 bases and J 6 bases; bases outside gene matches: 9. Per the germline V gene, CDR1 is ENHRY and CDR2 is SYGVKD. This chain's CDR3 is CAISEYSGSGTNEQFF. The CDR3 DNA reads TGTGCCATCAGTGAATATAGCGGGAGCGGGACCAATGAGCAGTTCTTC.

For this clone: The junction departs from germline at one end; a sequencing error may be responsible. The genes are TRBV4-1 and TRBJ2-7, with 8 bases lining up with TRBD1. CDR1 is MGHRA, CDR2 YSYEKL, per germline. The length of the CDR3 is 12 residues. The DNA for the CDR3 is TGTGCCAGCTCCTCAGGGGGCGGGGAGCAGTACTTC. It is translated as CASSSGGGEQYF.

This clone occurred a few times. The rearrangement uses TRBV5-6 and TRBJ1-4; D is uncertain. This CDR3 has 14 residues. V lost 5 bases to trimming and J lost 7 bases, with 15 bases between them. The germline V gene has CDR1 SGHDT and CDR2 YYEEEE. CDR3 coding DNA: TGTGCCAGCAGTGGCCGGCCAGAGGGTGAAAAACTGTTTTTT. It translates to CASSGRPEGEKLFF.

This clone was observed a few times. The chain is built from TRBV25-1 and TRBJ1-5, with TRBD1 matching 10 bases. The length of the CDR3 is 13 residues. Germline assignment: CDR1 MGHDK and CDR2 SYGVNS. The J segment lost 6 bases and the V segment lost 9 bases, leaving 5 bases of the junction unmatched. CDR3 protein: CASGQGGSQPQHF. DNA of the CDR3: TGTGCCAGTGGACAGGGGGGTAGTCAGCCCCAGCATTTT.

Only a few counts were recorded for this clone. The chain couples TRBV6-1 to TRBJ1-5, with TRBD1 matching over 9 bases. V gave up 5 bases and J gave up 5 bases; unmatched junction bases: 7. This CDR3 has 15 amino acids. Germline V lookup: CDR1 MNHNS, CDR2 SASEGT. CDR3: CASSSGDRDHQPQHF. Written as DNA, the CDR3 is TGTGCCAGCAGTTCCGGGGACAGGGACCATCAGCCCCAGCATTTT.

The chain combines TRBV5-1 with TRBJ2-5, with D possibly TRBD1 on 6 matching bases. Trimming cost V 0 bases and J 2 bases, with 11 bases left between them. The CDR3 consists of 15 residues. The V gene's germline CDR1 is SGHRS and CDR2 YFSETQ. CDR3 loop: CASSLEDRKQETQYF. The DNA of the CDR3 is TGCGCCAGCAGCTTGGAAGACAGGAAACAAGAGACCCAGTACTTC.

This clone was picked up many times. The V gene is TRBV4-3, the J gene TRBJ2-3; D gene unclear. CDR3 size: 15 residues. Germline CDR1 reads LGHNA; CDR2 reads YSLEER. With 4 bases removed from V and 0 bases from J, the gap between germline ends came to 11 bases. CDR3 DNA: TGCGCCAGCAGCCGGCAGGCAGGAAGCACAGATACGCAGTATTTT. Translated: CASSRQAGSTDTQYF.

This clone was seen more than once but under ten times. This chain uses TRBV19 with TRBJ2-7; 9 nucleotides agree with TRBD1. The CDR3 covers 15 residues. Germline V gene sequence: CDR1 LNHDA, CDR2 SQIVND (reference sequence). Trimming took 7 bases from V and 4 from J; bases not matched to a gene: 11. This chain's CDR3 is CASTVAGTGTYEQYF. The CDR3 DNA sequence: TGTGCCAGTACCGTGGCCGGGACAGGGACGTACGAGCAGTACTTC.

This clone was counted only a few times. The chain recombines TRBV6-1 with TRBJ2-7, with D possibly matching TRBD1 (6 bases). V lost 5 bases, J lost 1 base, and 12 bases lay in between. The CDR3 loop spans 14 amino acids. From germline, CDR1 is MNHNS and CDR2 SASEGT. The CDR3 DNA is TGTGCCAGCAGTTCTAGGACAGATTCCTACGAGCAGTACTTC. The encoded protein is CASSSRTDSYEQYF.

This chain joins TRBV5-4 and TRBJ2-3; the D is unclear. CDR3 length equals 14 residues. The germline V gene encodes CDR1 SGHNT and CDR2 YYREEE (reference sequence). Between the trimmed V and J ends, which lost 0 bases and 2 bases, there was a span of 7 bases. The CDR3 loop reads CASSLDTHTDTQYF. CDR3 in DNA: TGTGCCAGCAGCTTGGACACCCACACAGATACGCAGTATTTT.

This rearrangement joins TRBV7-2 to TRBJ2-7; 13 nucleotides align to TRBD2. V lost 6 bases, J lost 0 bases, and 8 bases stayed unmatched. Per germline, CDR1 SGHTA and CDR2 FQGNSA. The CDR3 has 17 residues. In DNA, the CDR3 is TGTGCCAGCAGTTCGGGACTAGCGGGGTGGGGCTCCTACGAGCAGTACTTC. Protein: CASSSGLAGWGSYEQYF. The full variable domain, its missing parts supplied by reference TRBV7-2 and TRBJ2-7, is GAGVSQSPSNKVTEKGKDVELRCDPISGHTALYWYRQSLGQGLEFLIYFQGNSAPDKSGLPSDRFSAERTGGSVSTLTIQRTQQEDSAVYLCASSSGLAGWGSYEQYFGPGTRLTVT.

This rearrangement joins TRBV5-1 to TRBJ2-2, with D hard to call. The germline V gene encodes CDR1 SGHRS and CDR2 YFSETQ. V was shortened by 1 base and J by 1 base, with 5 bases between the two germline ends. This CDR3 contains 14 residues. CDR3 nucleotides: TGCGCCAGCAGCTTGATACAGAACACCGGGGAGCTGTTTTTT. Its translation is CASSLIQNTGELFF.

The V and J genes are TRBV5-1 and TRBJ2-1; TRBD1 matches 11 bases. Germline V gives CDR1 SGHRS, CDR2 YFSETQ. The junction had 3 bases not matched to a gene; V was cut back by 4 bases and J by 9 bases. CDR3 length equals 13 residues. The CDR3 protein is CASSAGTGGEQFF. The CDR3 DNA sequence: TGCGCCAGCAGCGCGGGGACAGGGGGTGAGCAGTTCTTC.

This clone has at least ten counts. V and J are TRBV23-1 and TRBJ1-2; D uncertain. TRBV23-1 is an open reading frame, and its role is uncertain. This CDR3 is built from 19 residues. With 0 bases removed from V and 0 bases from J, the gap between germline ends came to 20 bases. The chain's CDR3 is CASSQSGSSPLRSNYGYTF. CDR3 DNA sequence: TGCGCCAGCAGTCAATCGGGGAGTTCCCCACTTCGGTCTAACTATGGCTACACCTTC.

The rearrangement links TRBV5-4 to TRBJ2-3; 11 nucleotides match TRBD2. J lost 3 bases, V lost 4 bases, and 4 bases had no gene match. The V gene's germline CDR1 is SGHNT and CDR2 YYREEE (reference sequence). This CDR3 is built from 15 residues. CDR3 DNA: TGTGCCAGCAGCCCTAGCGGGAGGTGGACAGATACGCAGTATTTT. Its translation: CASSPSGRWTDTQYF.

This clone showed up just a few times. V is TRBV9 and J is TRBJ1-2; D call uncertain. Germline V gene data show CDR1 as SGDLS and CDR2 as YYNGEE. The CDR3 length is 16 residues. Trimming shortened V by 0 bases and J by 0 bases, and 12 bases separated the two germline ends. CDR3 region: CASSVATGSANYGYTF. CDR3 sequence (DNA): TGTGCCAGCAGCGTAGCTACGGGATCCGCTAACTATGGCTACACCTTC. The variable domain in full, with the rest retrieved from reference TRBV9 and TRBJ1-2, is DSGVTQTPKHLITATGQRVTLRCSPRSGDLSVYWYQQSLDQGLQFLIQYYNGEERAKGNILERFSAQQFPDLHSELNLSSLELGDSALYFCASSVATGSANYGYTFGSGTRLTVV.

J is TRBJ1-5 and V is TRBV6-1; D is uncertain. The CDR3 covers 13 residues. Germline-derived CDR1 and CDR2 are MNHNS and SASEGT. Trimming shortened V by 8 bases and J by 5 bases, and 13 bases separated the two germline ends. The CDR3 sequence: CASAVAWDQPQHF. CDR3 sequence (DNA): TGTGCCAGCGCGGTGGCTTGGGATCAGCCCCAGCATTTT.

This clone was detected only a few times. V is TRBV7-6 and J is TRBJ2-1; 9 nucleotides agree with TRBD2. Germline lookup yields CDR1 SGHVS and CDR2 FNYEAQ. J was trimmed by 4 bases and V by 5 bases; bases with no gene match: 6. CDR3 length: 15 amino acids. CDR3 in DNA: TGTGCCAGCAGCCCCAGCGGGAGGTCTTACAATGAGCAGTTCTTC. Translated, it gives CASSPSGRSYNEQFF.